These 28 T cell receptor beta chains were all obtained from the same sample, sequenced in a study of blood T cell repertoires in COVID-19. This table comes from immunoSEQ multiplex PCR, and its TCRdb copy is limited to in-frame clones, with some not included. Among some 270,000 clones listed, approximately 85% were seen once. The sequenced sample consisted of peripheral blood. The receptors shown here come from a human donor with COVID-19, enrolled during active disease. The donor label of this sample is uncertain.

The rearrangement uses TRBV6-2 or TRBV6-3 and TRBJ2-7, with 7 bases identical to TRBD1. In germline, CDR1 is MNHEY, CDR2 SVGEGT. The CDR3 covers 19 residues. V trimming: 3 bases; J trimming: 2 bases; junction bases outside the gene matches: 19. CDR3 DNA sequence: TGTGCCAGCAGTTATTCGGTGAGAGGTCCGGGACAGTCTACCTACGAGCAGTACTTC. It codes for CASSYSVRGPGQSTYEQYF.

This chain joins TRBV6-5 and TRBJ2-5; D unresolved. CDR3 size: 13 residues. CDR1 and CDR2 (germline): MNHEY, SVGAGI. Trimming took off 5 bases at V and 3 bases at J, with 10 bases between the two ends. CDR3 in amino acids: CASSKAQEETQYF. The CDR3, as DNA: TGTGCCAGCAGTAAGGCTCAGGAAGAGACCCAGTACTTC.

CDR3 loop: CASSPGVGTEAFF. CDR3 nucleotide sequence: TGTGCCAGCAGCCCGGGGGTGGGCACTGAAGCTTTCTTT. The rearrangement joins TRBV9 to TRBJ1-1; the D gene is possibly TRBD1 (5 bases). The CDR3 has 13 amino acids. The germline CDR1 and CDR2 sequences are SGDLS and YYNGEE. The V gene lost 4 bases and the J gene lost 4 bases, with 11 bases spanning the gap.

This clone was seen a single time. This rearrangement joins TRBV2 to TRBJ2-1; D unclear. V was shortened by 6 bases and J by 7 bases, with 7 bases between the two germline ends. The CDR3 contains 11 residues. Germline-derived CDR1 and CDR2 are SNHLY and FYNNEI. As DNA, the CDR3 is TGTGCCAGCAGCTTCCAGAATGAGCAGTTCTTC. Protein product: CASSFQNEQFF.

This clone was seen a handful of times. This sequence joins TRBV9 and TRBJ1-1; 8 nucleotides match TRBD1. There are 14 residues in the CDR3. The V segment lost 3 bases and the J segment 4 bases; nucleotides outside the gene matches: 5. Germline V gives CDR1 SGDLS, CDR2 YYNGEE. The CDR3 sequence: CASSAGQGGTEAFF. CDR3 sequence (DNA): TGTGCCAGCAGCGCTGGACAGGGAGGCACTGAAGCTTTCTTT.

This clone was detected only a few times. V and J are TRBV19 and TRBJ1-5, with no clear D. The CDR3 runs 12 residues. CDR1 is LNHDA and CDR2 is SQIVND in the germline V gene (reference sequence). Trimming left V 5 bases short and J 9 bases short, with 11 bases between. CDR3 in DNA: TGTGCCAGTAGTTCCTACCTGAGGCCCCAGCATTTT. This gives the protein CASSSYLRPQHF.

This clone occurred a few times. CDR3 loop: CASSVAPTDNYGYTF. The CDR3 nucleotides read TGTGCCAGCAGCGTAGCCCCGACAGACAACTATGGCTACACCTTC. The chain uses TRBV9 and TRBJ1-2; a possible D gene is TRBD1 (5 bases). Germline lookup yields CDR1 SGDLS and CDR2 YYNGEE. This CDR3 spans 15 amino acids. Trimming took 0 bases from V and 2 from J, leaving 11 bases between them.

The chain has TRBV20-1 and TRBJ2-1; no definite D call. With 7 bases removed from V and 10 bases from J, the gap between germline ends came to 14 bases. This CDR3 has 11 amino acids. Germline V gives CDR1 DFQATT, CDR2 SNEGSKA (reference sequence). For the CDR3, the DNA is TGCAGTGAGTGGCGGCTTGGCGAGCAGTTCTTC. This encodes CSEWRLGEQFF.

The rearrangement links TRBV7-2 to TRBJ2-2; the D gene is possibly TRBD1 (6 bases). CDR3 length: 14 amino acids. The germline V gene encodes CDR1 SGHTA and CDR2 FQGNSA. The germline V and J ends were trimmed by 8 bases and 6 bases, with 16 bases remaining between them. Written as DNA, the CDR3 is TGTGCCAGCCTCCCCACAGGGATACCCGGGGAGCTGTTTTTT. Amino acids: CASLPTGIPGELFF.

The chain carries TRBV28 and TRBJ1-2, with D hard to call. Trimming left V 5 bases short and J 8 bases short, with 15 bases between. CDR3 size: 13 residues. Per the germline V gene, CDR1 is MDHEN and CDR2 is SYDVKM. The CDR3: CASSPVIGKGYTF. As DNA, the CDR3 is TGTGCCAGCAGTCCCGTAATCGGGAAGGGCTACACCTTC.

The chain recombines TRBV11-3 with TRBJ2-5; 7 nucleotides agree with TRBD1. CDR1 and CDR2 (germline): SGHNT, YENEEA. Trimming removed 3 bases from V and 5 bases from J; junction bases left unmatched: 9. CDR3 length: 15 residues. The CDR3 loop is CASSLTGMGSETQYF. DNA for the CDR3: TGTGCCAGCAGCTTGACAGGGATGGGGTCGGAGACCCAGTACTTC.

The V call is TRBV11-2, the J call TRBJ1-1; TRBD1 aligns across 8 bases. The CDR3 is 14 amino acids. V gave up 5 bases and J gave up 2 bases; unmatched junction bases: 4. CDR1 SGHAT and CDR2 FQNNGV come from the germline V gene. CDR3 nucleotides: TGTGCCAGCAGCCCGACAGGGGCCAACACTGAAGCTTTCTTT. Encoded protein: CASSPTGANTEAFF.

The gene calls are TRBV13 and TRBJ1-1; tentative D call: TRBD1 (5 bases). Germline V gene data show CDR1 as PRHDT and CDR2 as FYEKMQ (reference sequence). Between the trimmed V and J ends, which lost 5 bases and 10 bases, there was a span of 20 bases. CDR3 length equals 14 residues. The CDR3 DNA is TGTGCCAGCAGCCCTGCGGGGATAGGGGATGTAGCTTTCTTT. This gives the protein CASSPAGIGDVAFF.

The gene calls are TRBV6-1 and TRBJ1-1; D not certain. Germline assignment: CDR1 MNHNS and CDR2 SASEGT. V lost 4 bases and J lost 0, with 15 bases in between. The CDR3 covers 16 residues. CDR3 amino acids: CASSALGGGMNTEAFF. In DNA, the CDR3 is TGTGCCAGCAGTGCCCTGGGTGGAGGCATGAACACTGAAGCTTTCTTT.

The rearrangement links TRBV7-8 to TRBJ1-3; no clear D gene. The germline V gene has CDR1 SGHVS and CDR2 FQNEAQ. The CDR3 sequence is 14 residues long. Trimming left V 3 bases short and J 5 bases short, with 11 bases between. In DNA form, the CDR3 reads TGTGCCAGCAGCTTGACTCTTCCAAGAAACACCATATATTTT. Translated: CASSLTLPRNTIYF.

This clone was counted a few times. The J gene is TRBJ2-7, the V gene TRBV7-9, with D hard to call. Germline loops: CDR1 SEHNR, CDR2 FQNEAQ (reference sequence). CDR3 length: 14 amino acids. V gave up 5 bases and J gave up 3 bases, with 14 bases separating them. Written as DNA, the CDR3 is TGTGCCAGCAGCCCGCCCGTGCGCATCTACGAGCAGTACTTC. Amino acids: CASSPPVRIYEQYF. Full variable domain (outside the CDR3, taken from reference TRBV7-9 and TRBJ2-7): DTGVSQNPRHKITKRGQNVTFRCDPISEHNRLYWYRQTLGQGPEFLTYFQNEAQLEKSRLLSDRFSAERPKGSFSTLEIQRTEQGDSAMYLCASSPPVRIYEQYFGPGTRLTVT.

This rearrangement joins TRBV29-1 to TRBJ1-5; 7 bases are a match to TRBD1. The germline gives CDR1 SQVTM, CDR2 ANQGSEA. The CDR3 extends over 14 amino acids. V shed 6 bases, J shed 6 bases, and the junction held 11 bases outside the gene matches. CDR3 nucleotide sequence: TGCAGCGTGAGGGGGGAAGGGGGCGGTCAGCCCCAGCATTTT. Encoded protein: CSVRGEGGGQPQHF.

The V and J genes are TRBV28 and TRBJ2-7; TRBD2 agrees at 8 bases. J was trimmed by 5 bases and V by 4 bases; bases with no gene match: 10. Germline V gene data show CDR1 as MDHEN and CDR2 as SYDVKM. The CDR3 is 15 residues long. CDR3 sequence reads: CASSSLQREWDEQYF. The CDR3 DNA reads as TGTGCCAGCAGTTCCCTCCAGCGGGAGTGGGACGAGCAGTACTTC.

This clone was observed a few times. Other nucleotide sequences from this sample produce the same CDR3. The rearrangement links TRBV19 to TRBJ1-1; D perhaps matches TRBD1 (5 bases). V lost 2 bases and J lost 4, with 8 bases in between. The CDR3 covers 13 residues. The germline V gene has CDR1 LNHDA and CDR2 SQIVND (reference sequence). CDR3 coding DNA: TGTGCCAGTAGTATACAGGGTTCCACTGAAGCTTTCTTT. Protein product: CASSIQGSTEAFF.

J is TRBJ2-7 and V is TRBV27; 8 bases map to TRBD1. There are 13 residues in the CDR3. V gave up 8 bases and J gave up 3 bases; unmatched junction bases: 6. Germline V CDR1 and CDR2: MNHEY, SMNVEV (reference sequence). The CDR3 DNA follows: TGTGCCAGCCAAGGACAGGGCCGCTACGAGCAGTACTTC. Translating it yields CASQGQGRYEQYF.

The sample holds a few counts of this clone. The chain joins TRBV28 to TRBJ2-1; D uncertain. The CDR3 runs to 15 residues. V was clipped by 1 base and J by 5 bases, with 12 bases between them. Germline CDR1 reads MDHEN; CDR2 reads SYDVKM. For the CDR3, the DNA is TGTGCCAGCAGTTTATTATCTAGTTGGAACAATGAGCAGTTCTTC. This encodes CASSLLSSWNNEQFF. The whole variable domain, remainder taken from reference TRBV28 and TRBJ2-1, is DVKVTQSSRYLVKRTGEKVFLECVQDMDHENMFWYRQDPGLGLRLIYFSYDVKMKEKGDIPEGYSVSREKKERFSLILESASTNQTSMYLCASSLLSSWNNEQFFGPGTRLTVL.

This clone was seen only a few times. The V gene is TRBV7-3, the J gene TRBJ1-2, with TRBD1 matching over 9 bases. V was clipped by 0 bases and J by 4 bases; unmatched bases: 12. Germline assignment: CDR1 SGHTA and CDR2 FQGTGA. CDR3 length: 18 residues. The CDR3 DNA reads TGTGCCAGCAGCTTAACTCCCCCAACAGGGGGCGCGTTCTATGGCTACACCTTC. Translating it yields CASSLTPPTGGAFYGYTF.

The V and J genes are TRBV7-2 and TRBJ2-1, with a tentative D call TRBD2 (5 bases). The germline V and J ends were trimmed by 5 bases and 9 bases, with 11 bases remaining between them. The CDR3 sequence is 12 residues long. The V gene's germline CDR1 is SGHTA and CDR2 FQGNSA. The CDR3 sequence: CASSGRRSEQFF. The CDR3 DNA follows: TGTGCCAGCAGCGGGCGGAGGAGTGAGCAGTTCTTC.

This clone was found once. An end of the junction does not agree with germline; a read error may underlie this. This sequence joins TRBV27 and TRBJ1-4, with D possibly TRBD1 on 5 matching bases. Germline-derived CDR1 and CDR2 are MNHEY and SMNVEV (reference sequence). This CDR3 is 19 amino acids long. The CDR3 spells CASSPPFGQDLATYEKLFF. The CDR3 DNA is TGTGCCAGCAGTCCGCCTTTCGGACAAGACCTTGCAACTTATGAAAAACTGTTTTTT.

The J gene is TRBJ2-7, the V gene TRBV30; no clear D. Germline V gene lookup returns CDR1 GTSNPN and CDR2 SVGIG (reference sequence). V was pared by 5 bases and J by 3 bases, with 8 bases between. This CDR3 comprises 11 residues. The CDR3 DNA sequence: TGTGCCTGGGGGCCAGGCTACGAGCAGTACTTC. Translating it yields CAWGPGYEQYF.

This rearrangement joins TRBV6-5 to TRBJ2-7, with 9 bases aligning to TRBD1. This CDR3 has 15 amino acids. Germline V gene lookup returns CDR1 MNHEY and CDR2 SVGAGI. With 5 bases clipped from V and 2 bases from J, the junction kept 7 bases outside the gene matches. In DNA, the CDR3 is TGTGCCAGCAGTAGTCGGACAGGGGCCCCCTACGAGCAGTACTTC. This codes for CASSSRTGAPYEQYF.

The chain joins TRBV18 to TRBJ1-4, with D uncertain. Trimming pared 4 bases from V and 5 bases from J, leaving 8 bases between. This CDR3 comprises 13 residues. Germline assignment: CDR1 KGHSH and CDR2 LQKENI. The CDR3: CASSLGGNEKLFF. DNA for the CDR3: TGTGCCAGCTCACTCGGCGGGAATGAAAAACTGTTTTTT.

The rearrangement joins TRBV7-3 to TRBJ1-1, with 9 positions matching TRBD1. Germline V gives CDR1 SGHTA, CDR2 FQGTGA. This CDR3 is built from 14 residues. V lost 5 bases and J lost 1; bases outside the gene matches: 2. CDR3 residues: CASSMTGGNTEAFF. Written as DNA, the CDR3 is TGTGCCAGCAGCATGACAGGGGGGAACACTGAAGCTTTCTTT.